Following are 27 T cell receptor beta chains from one sample sequenced in a study of T-cell reconstitution after alpha-beta-depleted transplantation in children. The TCRbeta library was prepared with unique molecular identifiers. MiXCR, applied by TCRdb to the PCR reads, yields one record per CDR3 protein. Here the sample spans about 540,000 distinct CDR3 sequences, 15% to 20% being singletons. The sample in question was PBMCs from the stem cell graft donor, obtained from the stem cell graft. The receptors come from a human donor who donated a stem cell graft to a child with acute lymphoblastic leukemia.

The genes are TRBV4-1 and TRBJ1-5; D is unclear. CDR1 and CDR2 (germline): MGHRA, YSYEKL. V dropped 1 base and J dropped 4 bases, with 14 bases sitting between them. The length of the CDR3 is 16 residues. CDR3 sequence (DNA): TGCGCCAGCAGCCAAGTCTCGGCTGGATTGAATCAGCCCCAGCATTTT. Its translation: CASSQVSAGLNQPQHF.

The rearrangement joins TRBV4-1 to TRBJ1-5; unclear D gene. Germline-derived CDR1 and CDR2 are MGHRA and YSYEKL. Trimming shortened V by 0 bases and J by 3 bases, and 3 bases separated the two germline ends. CDR3 length equals 13 residues. The CDR3 DNA follows: TGCGCCAGCAGCCAAGAGACCAATCAGCCCCAGCATTTT. It yields the protein CASSQETNQPQHF.

This clonotype has just a few counts. The V call is TRBV5-1, the J call TRBJ2-6, with 8 bases matching TRBD1. V was pared by 0 bases and J by 3 bases, with 8 bases of the junction left unmatched. The CDR3 has 18 amino acids. Germline V gene lookup returns CDR1 SGHRS and CDR2 YFSETQ. The CDR3 loop is CASSLDMQGASGANVLTF. CDR3 nucleotides: TGCGCCAGCAGCTTGGATATGCAGGGGGCAAGTGGGGCCAACGTCCTGACTTTC.

The rearrangement uses TRBV12-3 or TRBV12-4 and TRBJ2-3; TRBD2 might be the D (6 bases). Trimming left V 6 bases short and J 4 bases short, with 14 bases between. The CDR3 spans 14 residues. CDR3: CASRLSSGADTQYF. CDR3 DNA: TGTGCCAGCAGACTGTCGTCGGGGGCAGATACGCAGTATTTT.

The V gene is TRBV12-3 or TRBV12-4, the J gene TRBJ1-1; the D gene is possibly TRBD1 (5 bases). The CDR3 sequence is 17 residues long. Deletions cut 8 bases from V and 5 bases from J, with 27 bases between. For the CDR3, the DNA is TGTGCCAGCGGTCAAATACGGGCAGGGAGAGTAGGAACTGAAGCTTTCTTT. It specifies CASGQIRAGRVGTEAFF.

This chain links TRBV9 with TRBJ2-1; 14 bases line up with TRBD2. V dropped 3 bases and J dropped 5; count of bases not matched to a gene: 4. CDR1 is SGDLS, CDR2 YYNGEE, per germline. This CDR3 is 16 amino acids long. The CDR3 nucleotides read TGTGCCAGCAGCGCGGGGGGACTAGCGGGAGACAATGAGCAGTTCTTC. Translation: CASSAGGLAGDNEQFF.

This clonotype was seen a handful of times. This chain links TRBV27 with TRBJ2-3; tentatively, D is TRBD2 (5 bases). The germline V gene encodes CDR1 MNHEY and CDR2 SMNVEV (reference sequence). The V end lost 0 bases, the J end lost 8 bases, and 18 bases lay between the germline ends. This CDR3 region has 16 residues. CDR3 in DNA: TGTGCCAGCAGTTTATCGGCAGGACTTTTGGTGGGTACGCAGTATTTT. Its translation is CASSLSAGLLVGTQYF.

For this clonotype: An end of the junction does not agree with germline; a read error may underlie this. V is TRBV3-1 and J is TRBJ2-7; 7 bases map to TRBD1. The length of the CDR3 is 15 residues. The germline gives CDR1 LGHDT, CDR2 YNNKEL (reference sequence). The CDR3 nucleotides are TGTGCCAGCATGCCTGCTCGGGACAGAGCCTACGAGGAGTACTTC. The encoded protein is CASMPARDRAYEEYF.

With regard to this clonotype: One end of the junction does not line up with germline, which may come from a read error. The V gene is TRBV20-1, the J gene TRBJ2-3; D is possibly TRBD1 (6 bases). Germline values: CDR1 DFQATT, CDR2 SNEGSKA (reference sequence). The CDR3 has 10 residues. CDR3 sequence: CSARTDTRYF. The DNA for the CDR3 is TGCAGTGCTCGGACAGATACGCGGTATTTT.

The chain recombines TRBV7-8 with TRBJ2-2, with D maybe TRBD1 (8 bases). The germline V gene encodes CDR1 SGHVS and CDR2 FQNEAQ. Trimming stripped 3 bases from V and 5 bases from J, with 13 bases between. The CDR3 runs to 15 residues. In nucleotides, the CDR3 is TGTGCCAGCAGCTTCTACAGGGGGGGAACCGGGGAGCTGTTTTTT. This gives the protein CASSFYRGGTGELFF. The whole variable domain, filled in from reference TRBV7-8 and TRBJ2-2, reads GAGVSQSPRYKVAKRGQDVALRCDPISGHVSLFWYQQALGQGPEFLTYFQNEAQLDKSGLPSDRFFAERPEGSVSTLKIQRTQQEDSAVYLCASSFYRGGTGELFFGEGSRLTVL.

Only a few counts were recorded for this clonotype. The CDR3 sequence is CASSQGTSWTGELFF. The CDR3 DNA follows: TGTGCCAGCAGCCAGGGGACTAGTTGGACCGGGGAGCTGTTTTTT. V and J are TRBV3-1 and TRBJ2-2; 8 bases map to TRBD2. Germline trimming cut 3 bases from V and 5 bases from J; bases unmatched to any gene: 5. The CDR3 consists of 15 residues. In germline, CDR1 is LGHDT, CDR2 YNNKEL (reference sequence).

The rearrangement uses TRBV18 and TRBJ2-5, with D uncertain. The ends were cut back, 0 bases at V and 0 bases at J, with 14 bases in the middle. The CDR3 covers 17 residues. In germline, CDR1 is KGHSH, CDR2 LQKENI. CDR3 sequence (DNA): TGTGCCAGCTCACCACCCGCGGTAAAGGGAAACCAAGAGACCCAGTACTTC. Its translation is CASSPPAVKGNQETQYF. Full variable domain (remainder filled in from reference TRBV18 and TRBJ2-5): NAGVMQNPRHLVRRRGQEARLRCSPMKGHSHVYWYRQLPEEGLKFMVYLQKENIIDESGMPKERFSAEFPKEGPSILRIQQVVRGDSAAYFCASSPPAVKGNQETQYFGPGTRLLVL.

Only a few counts were recorded for this clonotype. The chain joins TRBV11-1 to TRBJ2-6, with D possibly being TRBD2 (6 bases). The CDR3 has 18 residues. Germline V gene sequence: CDR1 SGHAT, CDR2 FQDESV (reference sequence). V lost 6 bases and J lost 1, with 19 bases in between. Written as DNA, the CDR3 is TGTGCCAGCAGTTTGGACTACCGGAATTTTTCTGGGGCCAACGTCCTGACTTTC. Its translation: CASSLDYRNFSGANVLTF.

The chain uses TRBV12-3 or TRBV12-4 and TRBJ2-3; maybe TRBD2 (6 bases). V lost 0 bases and J lost 1, with 17 bases in between. CDR3 length: 18 residues. CDR3 loop: CASSLARGIPHGTDTQYF. The CDR3 DNA reads TGTGCCAGCAGTTTAGCGCGGGGAATCCCCCATGGCACAGATACGCAGTATTTT.

In this sample, this clonotype turned up a few times. V is TRBV15 and J is TRBJ1-6; D unclear. This CDR3 comprises 15 residues. Trimming removed 0 bases from V and 10 bases from J, with 13 bases in between. The germline gives CDR1 LNHNV, CDR2 YYDKDF (reference sequence). The CDR3 DNA reads as TGTGCCACCAGCAGAGACCCGACGGGCCGCTCACCCCTCCACTTT. Its translation is CATSRDPTGRSPLHF.

The rearrangement links TRBV7-2 to TRBJ2-7; 10 nucleotides align to TRBD2. Trimming took 5 bases from V and 6 from J; bases not matched to a gene: 10. Germline values: CDR1 SGHTA, CDR2 FQGNSA. The CDR3 extends over 15 amino acids. CDR3 in amino acids: CASSTPASGRVEQYF. CDR3 DNA sequence: TGTGCCAGCAGCACGCCGGCTAGCGGGAGAGTCGAGCAGTACTTC.

The V and J genes are TRBV7-8 and TRBJ2-7; the D gene is possibly TRBD2 (6 bases). The germline V and J ends were trimmed by 5 bases and 5 bases, with 16 bases remaining between them. Germline loops: CDR1 SGHVS, CDR2 FQNEAQ. The CDR3 contains 14 residues. Here the CDR3 reads CASSPLGSYNEQYF. DNA of the CDR3: TGTGCCAGCAGCCCCCTCGGGAGTTACAACGAGCAGTACTTC. The variable domain in full, with the rest retrieved from reference TRBV7-8 and TRBJ2-7, is GAGVSQSPRYKVAKRGQDVALRCDPISGHVSLFWYQQALGQGPEFLTYFQNEAQLDKSGLPSDRFFAERPEGSVSTLKIQRTQQEDSAVYLCASSPLGSYNEQYFGPGTRLTVT.

The rearrangement uses TRBV5-1 and TRBJ2-5; 11 nucleotides match TRBD2. Trimming removed 4 bases from V and 0 bases from J; junction bases left unmatched: 5. The CDR3 covers 16 residues. Germline loops: CDR1 SGHRS, CDR2 YFSETQ. The CDR3 DNA is TGCGCCAGCAGCCGACCACTAGCGGGAGACCAAGAGACCCAGTACTTC. As protein: CASSRPLAGDQETQYF.

This clonotype was recorded only once. The chain is built from TRBV7-9 and TRBJ1-4; D remains ambiguous. Germline CDR1 is SEHNR and CDR2 is FQNEAQ (reference sequence). This CDR3 spans 11 amino acids. With 4 bases removed from V and 4 bases from J, the gap between germline ends came to 1 base. The CDR3 protein is CASSYNEKLFF. CDR3 coding DNA: TGTGCCAGCAGCTATAATGAAAAACTGTTTTTT.

Only a few counts were recorded for this clonotype. The V call is TRBV20-1, the J call TRBJ1-3, with D possibly matching TRBD1 (6 bases). This CDR3 region has 14 residues. V was pared by 5 bases and J by 0 bases, with 11 bases between. The germline gives CDR1 DFQATT, CDR2 SNEGSKA (reference sequence). The CDR3 is CSARDTSSGNTIYF. In DNA, the CDR3 is TGCAGTGCTCGGGACACCTCCTCTGGAAACACCATATATTTT.

This clonotype was recorded a few times. V gene TRBV5-1 combines with J gene TRBJ1-4, with D perhaps matching TRBD1 (5 bases). Germline lookup yields CDR1 SGHRS and CDR2 YFSETQ. V was cut by 4 bases and J by 12 bases, with 13 bases left in between. CDR3 length equals 12 residues. The CDR3 sequence is CASSLPAGELFF. The CDR3 DNA reads as TGCGCCAGCAGCCTCCCTGCGGGGGAACTGTTTTTT.

This clonotype was observed a handful of times. This chain uses TRBV6-1 with TRBJ2-2, with D possibly matching TRBD1 (5 bases). The germline CDR1 and CDR2 sequences are MNHNS and SASEGT. The V end lost 5 bases, the J end lost 5 bases, and 12 bases lay between the germline ends. The CDR3 covers 14 residues. CDR3 DNA sequence: TGTGCCAGCAGTCGTCAGGGTCGGACCGGGGAGCTGTTTTTT. It translates to CASSRQGRTGELFF.

This clonotype was detected a few times. This rearrangement joins TRBV5-1 to TRBJ2-3; 10 positions match TRBD2. Per the germline V gene, CDR1 is SGHRS and CDR2 is YFSETQ. The CDR3 spans 18 residues. Losses at the gene ends were 0 bases for V and 1 base for J; bases not matched to a gene: 8. The CDR3 region has the DNA TGCGCCAGCAGCTTGGAGGCTAGCGGGAGCATTGGCACAGATACGCAGTATTTT. Translating gives CASSLEASGSIGTDTQYF.

In this sample, this clonotype turned up a few times. This chain uses TRBV12-3 or TRBV12-4 with TRBJ2-2; unclear D gene. The CDR3 totals 14 residues. V lost 3 bases to trimming and J lost 7 bases, with 12 bases between them. Here the CDR3 DNA reads TGTGCCAGCAGTTTCAGTAGGCGAGACGGGGAGCTGTTTTTT. As protein: CASSFSRRDGELFF.

This clonotype was picked up a small number of times. The rearrangement joins TRBV7-9 to TRBJ2-3, with D maybe TRBD1 (6 bases). This CDR3 has 16 amino acids. V lost 3 bases and J 2 bases, leaving 15 bases between the germline ends. The germline gives CDR1 SEHNR, CDR2 FQNEAQ (reference sequence). In DNA form, the CDR3 reads TGTGCCAGCAGCTTTTCCCGGGGACACACCACAGATACGCAGTATTTT. This sequence encodes CASSFSRGHTTDTQYF.

The chain carries TRBV7-2 and TRBJ2-1; D uncertain. Trimming cost V 1 base and J 2 bases, with 9 bases left between them. Germline V gives CDR1 SGHTA, CDR2 FQGNSA. There are 15 residues in the CDR3. The CDR3 nucleotides are TGTGCCAGCAGCTTAGATGTACTCACCTACAATGAGCAGTTCTTC. Translating gives CASSLDVLTYNEQFF.

A few counts support this clonotype. This sequence joins TRBV27 and TRBJ2-7; 8 nucleotides align to TRBD2. The CDR3 loop spans 16 amino acids. J was trimmed by 3 bases and V by 5 bases; bases with no gene match: 12. In germline, CDR1 is MNHEY, CDR2 SMNVEV (reference sequence). CDR3: CASSPTWGREDYEQYF. CDR3 sequence (DNA): TGTGCCAGCAGTCCAACCTGGGGGCGGGAGGACTACGAGCAGTACTTC.